This T cell receptor (beta chain) emerged from a study of cytotoxic CD8 clonotypes in ibrutinib-treated CLL. The overall study: The response samples were taken once patients had been treated for a median of approximately 12 months, range 6 to 36. Study observations and caveats: Public clonotypes showed up rarely, and on treatment they shrank or held steady.

This table comes from immunoSEQ multiplex PCR, and its TCRdb copy is limited to in-frame clones, with some not included. The table lists some 130,000 clones, more than 75% of them singletons. With 6 bases clipped from V and 5 bases from J, the junction kept 6 bases outside the gene matches. The CDR3 loop spans 13 amino acids. Germline CDR1 and CDR2: PRHDT and FYEKMQ (reference sequence). Turning to this clone: What it recognizes is unknown.

The chain recombines TRBV13 with TRBJ2-7; 8 bases are shared with TRBD1. The sample here was PBMCs, taken after 24 months of ibrutinib treatment. The receptor comes from a human donor with chronic lymphocytic leukemia. CDR3 in amino acids: CASRIDRGHEQYF. The CDR3 nucleotides are TGTGCCAGCAGAATAGACAGGGGCCACGAGCAGTACTTC.